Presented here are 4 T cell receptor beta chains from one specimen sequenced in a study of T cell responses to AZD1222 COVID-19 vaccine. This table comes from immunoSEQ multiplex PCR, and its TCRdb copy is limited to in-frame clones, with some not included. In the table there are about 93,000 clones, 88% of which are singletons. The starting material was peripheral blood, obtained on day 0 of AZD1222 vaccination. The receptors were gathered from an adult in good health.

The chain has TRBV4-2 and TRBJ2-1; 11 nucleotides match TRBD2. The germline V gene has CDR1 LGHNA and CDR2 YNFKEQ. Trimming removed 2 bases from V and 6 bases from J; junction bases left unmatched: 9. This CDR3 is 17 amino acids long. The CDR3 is CASSQSAGTSGLNEQFF. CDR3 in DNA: TGTGCCAGCAGCCAATCGGCGGGGACTAGCGGTCTCAATGAGCAGTTCTTC.

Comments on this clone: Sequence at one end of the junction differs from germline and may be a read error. CDR3 protein: CASQLQGSGANVLTF. The CDR3 coding sequence is TGTGCCAGCCAACTACAGGGTTCTGGGGCCAACGTTCTGACTTTC. This chain links TRBV18 with TRBJ2-6, with a weak D call TRBD1 (6 bases). This CDR3 region has 15 residues. Germline CDR1 is KGHSH and CDR2 is LQKENI.

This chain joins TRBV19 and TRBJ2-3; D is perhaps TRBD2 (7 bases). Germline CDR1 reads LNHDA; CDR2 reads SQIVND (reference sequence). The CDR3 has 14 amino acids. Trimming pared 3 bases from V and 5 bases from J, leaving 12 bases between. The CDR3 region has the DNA TGTGCCAGTAGTATGGCGGGGGCGGGAGATACGCAGTATTTT. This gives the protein CASSMAGAGDTQYF. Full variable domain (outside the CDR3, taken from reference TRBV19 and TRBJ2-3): DGGITQSPKYLFRKEGQNVTLSCEQNLNHDAMYWYRQDPGQGLRLIYYSQIVNDFQKGDIAEGYSVSREKKESFPLTVTSAQKNPTAFYLCASSMAGAGDTQYFGPGTRLTVL.

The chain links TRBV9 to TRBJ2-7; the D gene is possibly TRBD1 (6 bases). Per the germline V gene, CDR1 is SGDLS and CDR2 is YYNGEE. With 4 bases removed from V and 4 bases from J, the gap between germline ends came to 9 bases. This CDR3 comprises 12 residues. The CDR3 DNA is TGTGCCAGCAGCTCGCAGGGGTACGAGCAGTACTTC. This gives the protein CASSSQGYEQYF.